This TCR beta chain was found in a study of blood T cell repertoires in COVID-19. The overall study: Nucleic acid was either cDNA or gDNA, and it came from T cells, B-cell-depleted T cells, or PBMCs.

Sequenced by immunoSEQ multiplex PCR; TCRdb stores in-frame clones only, minus some. The sample has roughly 250,000 clones; 85% to 90% are singletons. Which cohort a participant joined came from the clinical history participants gave. The junction had 9 bases not matched to a gene; V was cut back by 6 bases and J by 4 bases. Per germline, CDR1 SGHTA and CDR2 FQGNSA. The CDR3 has 16 amino acids. Sequenced input: PBMCs or T cells enriched from blood (not recorded which). This TCR derives from a man in his fifties or sixties who had been exposed to COVID-19. The V gene is TRBV7-2, the J gene TRBJ2-1; 10 bases are a match to TRBD1. The CDR3 sequence: CASRGLGQGIYNEQFF. CDR3 nucleotides: TGTGCCAGCAGGGGGCTGGGACAGGGGATTTACAATGAGCAGTTCTTC.